This T cell receptor beta chain came from a study of T cells in Graves' hyperthyroidism and ophthalmopathy. Study-wide results and limits: Clonotypes that were expanded in thyroid above 0.001 mostly appeared in blood too. Progression to ophthalmopathy was predicted a median of roughly 6.6 months early.

Those patients with uncontrolled infection, other autoimmune disease, pregnancy or lactation were excluded. Diagnosis relied on clinical symptoms, serum thyroxine and TRAb, thyroid ultrasound and orbital computed tomography. Amplified TCR beta CDR3 regions derived from RNA transcripts. When the TCR CDR3 underwent first-round RT-PCR, the HTBI primer set was used. One entry per CDR3 protein results from TCRdb running MiXCR on the multiplex PCR reads. Of roughly 700,000 distinct CDR3 sequences in the sample, around 16% were seen once. This clonotype showed up just a few times. Its antigen is unknown. Source material: blood. The receptor's source is a man in his forties or fifties with Graves' hyperthyroidism.

The CDR3 region has the DNA TGTGCCACCAGTGACGCCGTGAGCACAGATACGCAGTATTTT. The encoded protein is CATSDAVSTDTQYF. The J gene is TRBJ2-3, the V gene TRBV24-1; unclear D gene. V was trimmed by 4 bases and J by 0 bases, leaving 7 bases between them. This CDR3 is 14 amino acids long. Per germline, CDR1 KGHDR and CDR2 SFDVKD.